These T cell receptor beta chains were read from a single sample in a study of cytomegalovirus exposure and HLA in healthy donors. Generated by immunoSEQ multiplex PCR, the TCRdb table keeps only in-frame clones and is missing some. The sample yields some 210,000 clones, approximately 87% seen once. The sequenced material came from PBMCs. Every receptor here comes from a woman aged 18-30 years in good health and CMV-seronegative. Each CDR3 is given with its conserved first and last residue. Fields, in order: V gene, clone size, D gene, J gene, CDR3 protein, CDR3 DNA. The D gene is left open where the match is weak. Clone size is stated in some rows and not others, as once, few, many or a class when expanded.

v_call: TRBV4-1; clone_size: NA; d_call: NA; j_call: TRBJ1-1; cdr3_aa: CASSQGGAQSNTEAFF; cdr3_nt: TGCGCCAGCAGCCAAGGTGGAGCACAATCGAACACTGAAGCTTTCTTT
v_call: TRBV27; clone_size: once; d_call: TRBD2; j_call: TRBJ2-1; cdr3_aa: CASRAGDFSSYNEQFF; cdr3_nt: TGTGCCAGCAGAGCGGGGGACTTCAGCTCCTACAATGAGCAGTTCTTC
v_call: TRBV10-2; clone_size: NA; d_call: NA; j_call: TRBJ2-2; cdr3_aa: CASRTGAGELFF; cdr3_nt: TGCGCCAGCCGGACGGGGGCCGGGGAGCTGTTTTTT
v_call: TRBV28; clone_size: NA; d_call: NA; j_call: TRBJ2-7; cdr3_aa: CASSRPPNREQYF; cdr3_nt: TGTGCCAGCAGCAGACCCCCTAACAGGGAGCAGTACTTC
v_call: TRBV4-1; clone_size: NA; d_call: NA; j_call: TRBJ2-5; cdr3_aa: CASSLHDRGQETQYF; cdr3_nt: TGCGCCAGCAGCCTTCACGATCGGGGTCAAGAGACCCAGTACTTC
v_call: TRBV7-6; clone_size: once; d_call: TRBD1; j_call: TRBJ2-2; cdr3_aa: CASSDTPTGIAGELFF; cdr3_nt: TGTGCCAGCAGCGATACACCGACAGGGATTGCCGGGGAGCTGTTTTTT
v_call: TRBV20-1; clone_size: NA; d_call: NA; j_call: TRBJ2-7; cdr3_aa: CSARGPQQYF; cdr3_nt: TGCAGTGCTAGAGGTCCTCAGCAGTACTTC
v_call: TRBV6-1; clone_size: NA; d_call: TRBD1; j_call: TRBJ1-2; cdr3_aa: CASSGQGENYGYTF; cdr3_nt: TGTGCCAGCAGTGGACAGGGGGAAAACTATGGCTACACCTTC
v_call: TRBV11-2; clone_size: few; d_call: TRBD2; j_call: TRBJ2-3; cdr3_aa: CASSLREADTQYF; cdr3_nt: TGTGCCAGCAGCTTGCGGGAGGCAGATACGCAGTATTTT
v_call: TRBV18; clone_size: NA; d_call: TRBD2; j_call: TRBJ2-5; cdr3_aa: CASSPSSGGFQETQYF; cdr3_nt: TGTGCCAGCTCACCCAGTAGCGGGGGTTTCCAAGAGACCCAGTACTTC
v_call: TRBV2; clone_size: few; d_call: NA; j_call: TRBJ1-2; cdr3_aa: CASSEGPGGGYTF; cdr3_nt: TGTGCCAGCAGTGAAGGCCCAGGTGGAGGCTACACCTTC
v_call: TRBV6-1; clone_size: few; d_call: NA; j_call: TRBJ1-2; cdr3_aa: CASSEAGPIRATF; cdr3_nt: TGTGCCAGCAGTGAAGCCGGGCCCATAAGGGCGACCTTC
v_call: TRBV30; clone_size: NA; d_call: NA; j_call: TRBJ2-2; cdr3_aa: CAWSFTAGELFF; cdr3_nt: TGTGCCTGGAGTTTCACGGCCGGGGAGCTGTTTTTT
v_call: TRBV7-6; clone_size: NA; d_call: TRBD1; j_call: TRBJ1-5; cdr3_aa: CASSLFGTGGPVGQPQHF; cdr3_nt: TGTGCCAGCAGCTTATTCGGGACAGGGGGACCCGTTGGCCAGCCCCAGCATTTT
v_call: TRBV5-6; clone_size: NA; d_call: NA; j_call: TRBJ2-7; cdr3_aa: CASSLRRDLYEQYF; cdr3_nt: TGTGCCAGCAGCTTACGGCGGGACCTCTACGAGCAGTACTTC
v_call: TRBV9; clone_size: NA; d_call: TRBD2; j_call: TRBJ2-7; cdr3_aa: CASSVELAGSSEQYF; cdr3_nt: TGTGCCAGCAGCGTAGAGCTAGCGGGAAGTTCCGAGCAGTACTTC
v_call: TRBV7-8; clone_size: NA; d_call: NA; j_call: TRBJ2-3; cdr3_aa: CASSLGGGATDTQYF; cdr3_nt: TGTGCCAGCAGCTTAGGCGGGGGCGCCACAGATACGCAGTATTTT
v_call: TRBV19; clone_size: NA; d_call: TRBD1; j_call: TRBJ2-1; cdr3_aa: CASNPGQGLGEEQFF; cdr3_nt: TGTGCCTCTAATCCCGGACAGGGGCTAGGGGAAGAGCAGTTCTTC
v_call: TRBV7-9; clone_size: NA; d_call: NA; j_call: TRBJ1-1; cdr3_aa: CASSPTGRAEAFF; cdr3_nt: TGTGCCAGCAGCCCCACAGGGCGGGCTGAAGCTTTCTTT
v_call: TRBV5-6; clone_size: NA; d_call: TRBD2; j_call: TRBJ2-2; cdr3_aa: CASSSNPLAGGLNTGELFF; cdr3_nt: TGTGCCAGCAGCTCAAACCCTCTAGCGGGGGGCCTGAACACCGGGGAGCTGTTTTTT
v_call: TRBV7-6; clone_size: NA; d_call: NA; j_call: TRBJ2-1; cdr3_aa: CASSPTYNEQFF; cdr3_nt: TGTGCCAGCAGCCCTACGTACAATGAGCAGTTCTTC
v_call: TRBV6-6; clone_size: once; d_call: NA; j_call: TRBJ2-1; cdr3_aa: CASSPVRDNEQFF; cdr3_nt: TGTGCCAGCAGCCCCGTAAGGGACAATGAGCAGTTCTTC
v_call: TRBV6-5; clone_size: NA; d_call: NA; j_call: TRBJ1-2; cdr3_aa: CASTRASGGGYTF; cdr3_nt: TGTGCCAGCACCCGAGCCTCGGGCGGTGGCTACACCTTC
v_call: TRBV7-2; clone_size: NA; d_call: NA; j_call: TRBJ1-1; cdr3_aa: CASSLPGGHTEAFF; cdr3_nt: TGTGCCAGCAGCTTACCGGGGGGACACACTGAAGCTTTCTTT
v_call: TRBV25-1; clone_size: once; d_call: NA; j_call: TRBJ1-3; cdr3_aa: CASSGSTSGNTIYF; cdr3_nt: TGTGCCAGCAGTGGGAGTACTTCTGGAAACACCATATATTTT
v_call: TRBV15; clone_size: NA; d_call: TRBD1; j_call: TRBJ1-5; cdr3_aa: CATSRGGTGLNNQPQHF; cdr3_nt: TGTGCCACCAGCAGAGGGGGGACAGGGCTGAACAATCAGCCCCAGCATTTT
v_call: TRBV10-1; clone_size: NA; d_call: NA; j_call: TRBJ2-5; cdr3_aa: CASSESVLQETQYF; cdr3_nt: TGCGCCAGCAGTGAGTCGGTACTTCAAGAGACCCAGTACTTC
v_call: TRBV5-6; clone_size: NA; d_call: NA; j_call: TRBJ2-1; cdr3_aa: CASSYRVGWNEQFF; cdr3_nt: TGTGCCAGCAGTTACAGGGTAGGTTGGAATGAGCAGTTCTTC
v_call: TRBV12-5; clone_size: NA; d_call: TRBD1; j_call: TRBJ2-7; cdr3_aa: CASGLVLGQGAFEQYF; cdr3_nt: TGTGCTAGTGGTTTGGTACTGGGACAGGGGGCTTTCGAGCAGTACTTC
v_call: TRBV7-9; clone_size: NA; d_call: NA; j_call: TRBJ2-1; cdr3_aa: CASNPLRGDNEQFF; cdr3_nt: TGTGCCAGCAACCCTCTTAGGGGGGACAATGAGCAGTTCTTC
v_call: TRBV5-1; clone_size: NA; d_call: NA; j_call: TRBJ2-7; cdr3_aa: CASSGGAYEQYF; cdr3_nt: TGCGCCAGCAGTGGCGGAGCCTACGAGCAGTACTTC
v_call: TRBV6-1; clone_size: NA; d_call: NA; j_call: TRBJ2-1; cdr3_aa: CASSGTVYNEQFF; cdr3_nt: TGTGCCAGCAGTGGGACAGTATACAATGAGCAGTTCTTC
v_call: TRBV7-3; clone_size: many; d_call: TRBD2; j_call: TRBJ2-2; cdr3_aa: CASSLKSIWTSGSNTGELFF; cdr3_nt: TGTGCCAGCAGCTTAAAGTCGATCTGGACTAGCGGGTCGAACACCGGGGAGCTGTTTTTT
v_call: TRBV27; clone_size: once; d_call: TRBD1; j_call: TRBJ1-1; cdr3_aa: CASSFGGTGAEAFF; cdr3_nt: TGTGCCAGCAGTTTTGGTGGGACAGGGGCTGAAGCTTTCTTT
v_call: TRBV18; clone_size: NA; d_call: TRBD1; j_call: TRBJ2-7; cdr3_aa: CASSTESGQQAYEQYF; cdr3_nt: TGTGCCAGCTCCACGGAATCGGGACAGCAAGCCTACGAGCAGTACTTC
v_call: TRBV28; clone_size: few; d_call: TRBD1; j_call: TRBJ1-5; cdr3_aa: CASTPGQSYQPQHF; cdr3_nt: TGTGCCAGCACCCCGGGACAGTCATATCAGCCCCAGCATTTT
v_call: TRBV27; clone_size: once; d_call: NA; j_call: TRBJ2-1; cdr3_aa: CASSYTDTEQFF; cdr3_nt: TGTGCCAGCAGTTATACAGATACTGAGCAGTTCTTC
v_call: TRBV2; clone_size: NA; d_call: NA; j_call: TRBJ1-2; cdr3_aa: CASSVAGAYRGYTF; cdr3_nt: TGTGCCAGCAGTGTGGCGGGCGCCTATCGAGGCTACACCTTC
v_call: TRBV10-3; clone_size: few; d_call: NA; j_call: TRBJ2-2; cdr3_aa: CAISAGSGTGELFF; cdr3_nt: TGTGCCATCAGTGCGGGTAGCGGTACCGGGGAGCTGTTTTTT
v_call: TRBV2; clone_size: NA; d_call: NA; j_call: TRBJ2-3; cdr3_aa: CASRRNWRADTQYF; cdr3_nt: TGTGCCAGCAGAAGGAACTGGCGGGCAGATACGCAGTATTTT
v_call: TRBV10-1; clone_size: NA; d_call: TRBD1; j_call: TRBJ1-2; cdr3_aa: CASRFAEGAFGGYTF; cdr3_nt: TGCGCCAGCAGATTTGCCGAGGGGGCATTTGGTGGCTACACCTTC
v_call: TRBV28; clone_size: NA; d_call: NA; j_call: TRBJ1-2; cdr3_aa: CASSLLGQGVDGYTF; cdr3_nt: TGTGCCAGCAGTTTATTAGGACAAGGGGTAGATGGCTACACCTTC
v_call: TRBV10-1; clone_size: NA; d_call: TRBD1; j_call: TRBJ2-7; cdr3_aa: CASSESGTAVYEQYF; cdr3_nt: TGCGCCAGCAGTGAGTCCGGGACAGCGGTATACGAGCAGTACTTC
v_call: TRBV19; clone_size: NA; d_call: NA; j_call: TRBJ1-1; cdr3_aa: CASSIQRRNTEAFF; cdr3_nt: TGTGCCAGTAGTATCCAACGACGGAACACTGAAGCTTTCTTT
v_call: TRBV7-3; clone_size: NA; d_call: NA; j_call: TRBJ1-1; cdr3_aa: CASSLSRGTMNTEAFF; cdr3_nt: TGTGCCAGCAGCTTAAGCAGGGGCACCATGAACACTGAAGCTTTCTTT
v_call: TRBV7-6; clone_size: NA; d_call: NA; j_call: TRBJ1-1; cdr3_aa: CASSHGTVDTEAFF; cdr3_nt: TGTGCCAGCAGCCACGGGACGGTTGACACTGAAGCTTTCTTT
v_call: TRBV27; clone_size: NA; d_call: TRBD1; j_call: TRBJ1-1; cdr3_aa: CASSLIGQGQGGTEAFF; cdr3_nt: TGTGCCAGCAGTTTAATCGGACAGGGTCAAGGGGGCACTGAAGCTTTCTTT
v_call: TRBV30; clone_size: once; d_call: TRBD2; j_call: TRBJ2-7; cdr3_aa: CAWDTGWGGTYEQYF; cdr3_nt: TGTGCCTGGGACACGGGCTGGGGGGGGACTTACGAGCAGTACTTC
v_call: TRBV9; clone_size: NA; d_call: TRBD1; j_call: TRBJ2-3; cdr3_aa: CASSPTGQGIDTQYF; cdr3_nt: TGTGCCAGCAGCCCTACAGGACAGGGTATAGATACGCAGTATTTT
v_call: TRBV2; clone_size: NA; d_call: NA; j_call: TRBJ2-7; cdr3_aa: CASSTPGDEGEQYF; cdr3_nt: TGTGCCAGCAGTACCCCCGGAGACGAGGGCGAGCAGTACTTC
v_call: TRBV13; clone_size: NA; d_call: TRBD1; j_call: TRBJ2-5; cdr3_aa: CASSGPPGQGEETQYF; cdr3_nt: TGTGCCAGCAGCGGACCCCCGGGACAGGGGGAAGAGACCCAGTACTTC
v_call: TRBV6-5; clone_size: NA; d_call: TRBD1; j_call: TRBJ1-1; cdr3_aa: CASSYNRGTEAFF; cdr3_nt: TGTGCCAGCAGTTACAACAGGGGAACTGAAGCTTTCTTT
v_call: TRBV5-1; clone_size: NA; d_call: NA; j_call: TRBJ1-5; cdr3_aa: CASSQGAGQPQHF; cdr3_nt: TGCGCCAGCAGCCAAGGCGCAGGTCAGCCCCAGCATTTT
v_call: TRBV6-6; clone_size: NA; d_call: NA; j_call: TRBJ2-5; cdr3_aa: CASSRGREETQYF; cdr3_nt: TGTGCCAGCAGTAGAGGACGGGAAGAGACCCAGTACTTC
v_call: TRBV7-8; clone_size: once; d_call: NA; j_call: TRBJ1-1; cdr3_aa: CASSLSQGTEAFF; cdr3_nt: TGTGCCAGCAGCTTATCCCAGGGCACTGAAGCTTTCTTT